These T cell receptor beta chains were read from a single sample in a study of blood T cell repertoires in COVID-19. Some clones are missing from TCRdb's copy, which holds only in-frame ones; the method was immunoSEQ multiplex PCR. The sample has about 85,000 clones; around 89% are singletons. Sequencing was performed on peripheral blood. The receptors were sampled from an elderly woman with active or convalescent COVID-19. The CDR3 runs from the conserved cysteine through the conserved F or W. Each record gives: clone size, D gene, V gene, J gene, CDR3 DNA, CDR3 protein. D genes are given only for firm matches. Some rows have no size entry. The others give once, few or many, or a class for an expanded clone.

>once|TRBD2|TRBV11-2|TRBJ2-1
TGTGCCAGCAGCTTAGCGGGAGGGGAGGGCAATGAGCAGTTCTTC
CASSLAGGEGNEQFF
>NA|NA|TRBV7-9|TRBJ2-7
TGTGCCAGCAGCTTTCGGGGAGACTACGAGCAGTACTTC
CASSFRGDYEQYF
>few|NA|TRBV18|TRBJ1-4
TGTGCCAGCAGCGACCCCGGGAGCCCTAATGAAAAACTGTTTTTT
CASSDPGSPNEKLFF
>once|TRBD2|TRBV5-4|TRBJ2-7
TGTGCCAGCAGCTTGGGCAGCGGGAGGGTGTACGAGCAGTACTTC
CASSLGSGRVYEQYF
>NA|NA|TRBV21-1|TRBJ1-1
TGTGCCAGCAGCAAAGATACCCTTTTTGGGGGGAAATCGTTCCAACAACGTATTGAAGCTTTCTTT
CASSKDTLFGGKSFQQRIEAFF
>NA|TRBD2|TRBV11-2|TRBJ2-7
TGTGCCAGCAGCTTAACGATCGGGGGGGCCGACTACGAGCAGTACTTC
CASSLTIGGADYEQYF
>NA|TRBD1|TRBV29-1|TRBJ1-2
TGCAGCGTTGAAGGGGCCAGGGGGCGCAACTATGGCTACACCTTC
CSVEGARGRNYGYTF
>NA|TRBD2|TRBV9|TRBJ2-1
TGTGCCAGCAGCCGGTCCCCCAGCGGGAGGGCCGGCATCAATGAGCAGTTCTTC
CASSRSPSGRAGINEQFF
>NA|NA|TRBV19|TRBJ2-1
TGTGCCAGTAGTATTCGAGACACCCGCTCCTACAATGAGCAGTTCTTC
CASSIRDTRSYNEQFF
>NA|TRBD2|TRBV9|TRBJ2-1
TGTGCCAGCAGCGTACGGGGGGACGGTGCTTACGATGAGCAGTTCTTC
CASSVRGDGAYDEQFF
>NA|TRBD2|TRBV4-1|TRBJ2-4
TGCGCCAGCAGCCAAGAAGGGGGGCTAGCGGGTCAACTAGCCAAAAACATTCAGTACTTC
CASSQEGGLAGQLAKNIQYF
>NA|NA|TRBV18|TRBJ2-3
TGTGCCAGCTCACTATCCCTACGGGAGCGGAGCACAGATACGCAGTATTTT
CASSLSLRERSTDTQYF
>NA|NA|TRBV7-3|TRBJ2-2
TGTGCCAGATCCCCAGGGTCGTACACCGGGGAGCTGTTTTTT
CARSPGSYTGELFF
>once|NA|TRBV5-6|TRBJ2-2
TGTGCCAGCAGCTACGGACAGATTGAGGGGGTGTTTTTT
CASSYGQIEGVFF
>NA|TRBD1|TRBV2|TRBJ2-5
TGTGCCAGCGGCCGGGACAGGGGAACAGAGACCCAGTACTTC
CASGRDRGTETQYF
>NA|NA|TRBV20-1|TRBJ2-7
TGCAGTGCCCCACGGGGAGCCGAGCAGTACTTC
CSAPRGAEQYF
>NA|TRBD1|TRBV5-1|TRBJ1-1
TGCGCCAGCAGCTTGACAGGGGGTGCGAACACTGAAGCTTTCTTT
CASSLTGGANTEAFF
>NA|NA|TRBV19|TRBJ2-1
TGTGCCAGTAGCGGTACCTACAATGAGCAGTTCTTC
CASSGTYNEQFF
>NA|NA|TRBV9|TRBJ2-2
TGTGCCAGCAGCGTAGCCGTTAGCGCGACCGGGGAGCTGTTTTTT
CASSVAVSATGELFF
>once|TRBD2|TRBV5-1|TRBJ2-7
TGCGCCAGCAGCTTAACAAACGGGGGGGAGCAGTACTTC
CASSLTNGGEQYF
>NA|TRBD2|TRBV15|TRBJ2-3
TGTGCCACCAGCAGAGAGTTAGCGGGCCCCACCGATACGCAGTATTTT
CATSRELAGPTDTQYF
>many|TRBD2|TRBV19|TRBJ2-7
TGTGCCAGTAGCCGTCGGATTTCGGGACTAGCGGGCGTATCCTACGAGCAGTACTTC
CASSRRISGLAGVSYEQYF